This is a list of T cell receptor beta chains from one sample in a study of Ad26.COV2.S vaccination and SARS-CoV-2 variants. Measured with immunoSEQ multiplex PCR; TCRdb has only the in-frame clones, and not every one. The sample includes hundreds of thousands of clones, 89% seen only once; the top ten take 1.5%. The sample in question was peripheral blood, obtained in a trial of Ad26.COV2.S vaccine versus placebo. All receptors come from a person between 18 and 59 years old who received the Ad26.COV2.S COVID-19 vaccine or a placebo. Each CDR3 is given with its conserved first and last residue. A D gene is named only where the DNA matches it firmly. Clone size is given for some rows only: seen once, a few or many times, or a class if the clone is expanded.

>NA|TRBV28|TRBJ2-1|NA
TGTGCCAGCAACTCCATCGGGCTAGCGACTTACAATGAGCAGTTCTTC
CASNSIGLATYNEQFF
>NA|TRBV29-1|TRBJ2-2|NA
TGCAGCGGATACGGGGTGAGCGGGGAGCTGTTTTTT
CSGYGVSGELFF
>TRBD1|TRBV10-3|TRBJ2-2|NA
TGTGCCATCATGACAGGGGAAACCGGGGAGCTGTTTTTT
CAIMTGETGELFF
>TRBD2|TRBV3-1/TRBV3-2|TRBJ2-1|once
TGTGCCAGCAGCCACCCTCGGACTAGCGGGCGCCCCAATGAGCAGTTCTTC
CASSHPRTSGRPNEQFF
>TRBD1|TRBV19|TRBJ1-2|NA
TGTGCCAGTACCTCCAGGGGGCTCGCGGGTGGCTACACCTTC
CASTSRGLAGGYTF
>TRBD2|TRBV29-1|TRBJ2-1|NA
TGCAGCGTTGTTGGACTAGCGTACAATGAGCAGTTCTTC
CSVVGLAYNEQFF
>NA|TRBV9|TRBJ1-1|NA
TGTGCCAGCAGCGGCGGCGGAAGCGGGGAGTATCGGGAAGCTTTCTTT
CASSGGGSGEYREAFF
>NA|TRBV29-1|TRBJ1-2|NA
TGCAGCGTGGAGGGGGGGGCTAACTATGGCTACACCTTC
CSVEGGANYGYTF
>NA|TRBV10-3|TRBJ2-2|NA
TGTGCCATCAGTGAGTCGAATTCGGGGAACACCGGGGAGCTGTTTTTT
CAISESNSGNTGELFF
>NA|TRBV24-1|TRBJ2-1|NA
TGTGCCACCAGTCGAGCGGGTACCAATGAGCAGTTCTTC
CATSRAGTNEQFF
>NA|TRBV2|TRBJ1-4|once
TGTGCCAGCAGTGAAAGGGGCAGGGTCAGCGAAAAACTGTTTTTT
CASSERGRVSEKLFF
>NA|TRBV18|TRBJ2-3|once
TGTGCCAGCTCCAGCTTCGGTCGGGGGAGCACAGATACGCAGTATTTT
CASSSFGRGSTDTQYF
>NA|TRBV25-1|TRBJ1-3|once
TGTGCCAGCAGTGAAAGCACAGATCGCCCCTCTGGAAACACCATATATTTT
CASSESTDRPSGNTIYF
>NA|TRBV3-1/TRBV3-2|TRBJ2-4|NA
TGTGCCAGCAGCCAAGAGGTCGGGAAAAACATTCAGTACTTC
CASSQEVGKNIQYF
>NA|TRBV7-6|TRBJ1-1|NA
TGTGCCAGCAGCAGCTTAGTGGACATTTGGAACACTGAAGCTTTCTTT
CASSSLVDIWNTEAFF
>TRBD1|TRBV24-1|TRBJ2-3|NA
TGTGCCACCAGTGAGGGACAGAGCACAGATACGCAGTATTTT
CATSEGQSTDTQYF
>TRBD1|TRBV27|TRBJ1-1|NA
TGTGCCAGCAGTAGACAGGGGCCGGATTCAGCTTTCTTT
CASSRQGPDSAFF
>TRBD1|TRBV27|TRBJ2-3|NA
TGTGCCAGCAGTTTATTGGGGACAGGTTCATTCACAGATACGCAGTATTTT
CASSLLGTGSFTDTQYF
>NA|TRBV5-1|TRBJ1-4|NA
TGCGCCAGCAGCTTCAAGGCAACTAATGAAAAACTGTTTTTT
CASSFKATNEKLFF
>NA|TRBV24-1|TRBJ1-5|NA
TGTGCCACCAGTGACCAGCTCGGAACCCAGCATTTT
CATSDQLGTQHF
>NA|TRBV6-5|TRBJ1-3|NA
TGTGCCAGCAGTCCGCCCGCTGGAAACACCATATATTTT
CASSPPAGNTIYF
>NA|TRBV9|TRBJ2-3|NA
TGTGCCAGCAGCGTTCGGGACTTCCCAGATACGCAGTATTTT
CASSVRDFPDTQYF
>TRBD2|TRBV9|TRBJ2-3|NA
TGTGCCAGCAGCCCGCGTGGGGTAGCGGGTAGAGATACGCAGTATTTT
CASSPRGVAGRDTQYF
>TRBD2|TRBV7-3|TRBJ2-7|NA
TGTGCCAGCAGCTTAAGGGGCGGGACTAGCGGGGACTACGAGCAGTACTTC
CASSLRGGTSGDYEQYF
>NA|TRBV3-1/TRBV3-2|TRBJ1-4|once
TGTGCCAGCAGCCAGGATCAAGGAAAACTGTTTTTT
CASSQDQGKLFF
>NA|TRBV18|TRBJ1-1|NA
TGTGCCAGCTCACAGGTGGGACAGAACACTGAAGCTTTCTTT
CASSQVGQNTEAFF
>TRBD2|TRBV3-1/TRBV3-2|TRBJ2-1|NA
TGTGCCAGCAGCGAACCGGGACTAGCGGGAGTCGGCGAGCAGTTCTTC
CASSEPGLAGVGEQFF
>NA|TRBV5-1|TRBJ2-5|NA
TGCGCCAGCGGAACGCAGGGCCTACAAGAGACCCAGTACTTC
CASGTQGLQETQYF
>TRBD1|TRBV9|TRBJ2-1|once
TGTGCCAGCAGCCTGGGACAGGGGGGATACAATGAGCAGTTCTTC
CASSLGQGGYNEQFF
>TRBD2|TRBV13|TRBJ2-5|NA
TGTGCCAGCAGCACCCGGACTAGCGGGGGGGGAGAGACCCAGTACTTC
CASSTRTSGGGETQYF
>NA|TRBV20-1|TRBJ2-5|NA
TGCAGTGCTAGGAGACAAGAGACCCAGTACTTC
CSARRQETQYF
>TRBD1|TRBV30|TRBJ2-2|NA
TGTGCCTGGAGGGGGGACAGAAACACCGGGGAGCTGTTTTTT
CAWRGDRNTGELFF
>NA|TRBV10-3|TRBJ2-7|few
TGTGCCACAACCGAAGGCGTGGGATCCTACGAGCAGTACTTC
CATTEGVGSYEQYF
>NA|TRBV2|TRBJ2-2|NA
TGTGCCAGCAGATGGACTGCTCCGAACACCGGGGAGCTGTTTTTT
CASRWTAPNTGELFF
>NA|TRBV30|TRBJ1-1|NA
TGTGCCTGGAACAATCTAGGGAACACTGAAGCTTTCTTT
CAWNNLGNTEAFF
>NA|TRBV19|TRBJ1-3|NA
TGTGCCAGTAGTATCCAGGGATTCGGAAACACCATATATTTT
CASSIQGFGNTIYF
>NA|TRBV18|TRBJ1-1|NA
TGTGCCAGCTCACCGGGGGCAGCCTGGGACACTGAAGCTTTCTTT
CASSPGAAWDTEAFF
>NA|TRBV11-2|TRBJ2-7|NA
TGTGCCAGCAGCTTAGAGGTTTATCTCGGCGACGAGCAGTACTTC
CASSLEVYLGDEQYF
>TRBD1|TRBV30|TRBJ2-5|NA
TGTGCCTGGAGTAGAGGGAAATACGTTGGACAGGGCTTTTTTGGGACCCAGTACTTC
CAWSRGKYVGQGFFGTQYF
>TRBD1|TRBV2|TRBJ2-7|many
TGTGCCAGCAGTGTTACAGGGGCTAGGAACGAGCAGTACTTC
CASSVTGARNEQYF
>NA|TRBV12-3/TRBV12-4|TRBJ1-2|once
TGTGCCAGCAGTTTACAGGGAAGGGATGGCTACACCTTC
CASSLQGRDGYTF